This T cell receptor (beta chain) came from a study of T cell changes during pregnancy in multiple sclerosis. The protocol was immunoSEQ multiplex PCR, while the TCRdb copy is restricted to in-frame clones and leaves out a portion. This sample has approximately 93,000 clones, with about 91% found just once. V was cut by 2 bases and J by 5 bases, with 12 bases left in between. CDR3 length: 14 amino acids. The germline CDR1 and CDR2 sequences are GTSNPN and SVGIG (reference sequence). V and J are TRBV30 and TRBJ1-4; no clear D gene. Specimen: peripheral blood, collected before pregnancy. This TCR came from a female donor with multiple sclerosis, enrolled in a pregnancy study. The CDR3 DNA sequence: TGTGCCTGGAGTTCTGGACGGAGGAATGAAAAACTGTTTTTT. Its protein product is CAWSSGRRNEKLFF.